This entry lists 20 T cell receptor beta chains sequenced from one sample in a study of T cell responses to AZD1222 COVID-19 vaccine. Assay: immunoSEQ multiplex PCR; the TCRdb copy retains only in-frame clones and omits some. The repertoire holds about 59,000 clones, 84% seen once, with around 7.5% in the top ten. The sample in question was peripheral blood, obtained on day 0 of AZD1222 vaccination. All receptors come from an adult in good health.

The genes are TRBV5-4 and TRBJ1-1; 10 bases fit TRBD1. This CDR3 spans 14 amino acids. Germline V gene lookup returns CDR1 SGHNT and CDR2 YYREEE (reference sequence). V trimming: 2 bases; J trimming: 7 bases; junction bases outside the gene matches: 5. CDR3 sequence (DNA): TGTGCCAGCAGCTTCGACAGGGGGCGGATTGAAGCTTTCTTT. The encoded protein is CASSFDRGRIEAFF.

The chain is built from TRBV10-1 and TRBJ2-5, with 10 bases aligning to TRBD1. The length of the CDR3 is 15 residues. Germline assignment: CDR1 WNHNN and CDR2 SYGVQD (reference sequence). The J segment lost 5 bases and the V segment lost 3 bases, leaving 6 bases of the junction unmatched. The CDR3 DNA sequence: TGCGCCAGCAGTGACCGGGACAGGGGATCGGAGACCCAGTACTTC. Translation: CASSDRDRGSETQYF.

This chain links TRBV28 with TRBJ2-3; D is possibly TRBD1 (6 bases). CDR3 length equals 13 residues. Germline V gene sequence: CDR1 MDHEN, CDR2 SYDVKM. V lost 2 bases and J lost 5, with 8 bases in between. The CDR3 spells CASSLRGGDTQYF. In nucleotides, the CDR3 is TGTGCCAGCAGTTTACGAGGGGGAGATACGCAGTATTTT.

The chain has TRBV12-5 and TRBJ2-1, with D maybe TRBD1 (5 bases). Between the trimmed V and J ends, which lost 7 bases and 8 bases, there was a span of 15 bases. This CDR3 spans 13 amino acids. Germline assignment: CDR1 LGHNT and CDR2 FRNRAP. The DNA for the CDR3 is TGTGCTAGTGCCTTAAATCAGGGTGATGAGCAGTTCTTC. Protein product: CASALNQGDEQFF. Supplemented by reference TRBV12-5 and TRBJ2-1, the full variable domain reads DARVTQTPRHKVTEMGQEVTMRCQPILGHNTVFWYRQTMMQGLELLAYFRNRAPLDDSGMPKDRFSAEMPDATLATLKIQPSEPRDSAVYFCASALNQGDEQFFGPGTRLTVL.

The chain carries TRBV7-8 and TRBJ2-2; 7 bases are a match to TRBD1. J gave up 6 bases and V 5 bases, and 3 bases lay outside the gene matches. The CDR3 is 13 residues long. Germline CDR1 is SGHVS and CDR2 is FQNEAQ. The CDR3 loop is CASSRQGAGELFF. CDR3 DNA sequence: TGTGCCAGCAGCCGACAGGGAGCCGGGGAGCTGTTTTTT.

The CDR3 loop reads CASSQFGSGGTEAFF. Here the CDR3 DNA reads TGCGCCAGCAGCCAATTTGGGTCAGGGGGAACTGAAGCTTTCTTT. The chain employs TRBV4-3 and TRBJ1-1; 7 bases are shared with TRBD1. Germline trimming cut 2 bases from V and 5 bases from J; bases unmatched to any gene: 8. The V gene's germline CDR1 is LGHNA and CDR2 YSLEER. The CDR3 spans 15 residues.

This chain connects TRBV10-3 to TRBJ1-6; D gene unclear. V was clipped by 6 bases and J by 7 bases, with 10 bases between them. From germline, CDR1 is ENHRY and CDR2 SYGVKD. The CDR3 has 13 residues. DNA for the CDR3: TGTGCCATCAGCGAACGATGGAATTCACCCCTCCACTTT. Protein: CAISERWNSPLHF.

The CDR3 loop is CASSQGQMYSNQPQHF. CDR3 nucleotide sequence: TGTGCCAGCTCTCAGGGACAGATGTATAGCAATCAGCCCCAGCATTTT. The chain links TRBV18 to TRBJ1-5, with 7 bases that match TRBD1. Germline V lookup: CDR1 KGHSH, CDR2 LQKENI. Losses at the gene ends were 6 bases for V and 0 bases for J; bases not matched to a gene: 8. The CDR3 runs 16 residues.

The rearrangement links TRBV29-1 to TRBJ1-1; no reliable D call. The CDR3 consists of 11 residues. The V and J ends lost 2 bases and 2 bases respectively, with 3 bases between them. Germline V lookup: CDR1 SQVTM, CDR2 ANQGSEA. CDR3: CSVEPNTEAFF. CDR3 nucleotide sequence: TGCAGCGTTGAACCCAACACTGAAGCTTTCTTT.

The CDR3 sequence is CASSQVGGVTDTQYF. CDR3 DNA sequence: TGCGCCAGCAGCCAAGTAGGTGGGGTTACAGATACGCAGTATTTT. This rearrangement joins TRBV4-1 to TRBJ2-3, with D unresolved. This CDR3 region has 15 residues. V lost 1 base, J lost 3 bases, and 11 bases lay in between. CDR1 and CDR2 (germline): MGHRA, YSYEKL.

The rearrangement uses TRBV19 and TRBJ2-1; D unclear. The CDR3 length is 14 residues. V was pared by 1 base and J by 8 bases, with 12 bases between. Looked up from germline, CDR1 is LNHDA and CDR2 is SQIVND (reference sequence). CDR3 sequence reads: CASSIGGFGDEQFF. DNA of the CDR3: TGTGCCAGTAGTATAGGCGGATTTGGCGATGAGCAGTTCTTC. The complete variable domain, with remaining parts taken from reference TRBV19 and TRBJ2-1, reads DGGITQSPKYLFRKEGQNVTLSCEQNLNHDAMYWYRQDPGQGLRLIYYSQIVNDFQKGDIAEGYSVSREKKESFPLTVTSAQKNPTAFYLCASSIGGFGDEQFFGPGTRLTVL.

The chain uses TRBV10-1 and TRBJ2-1, with a possible D match to TRBD2 (7 bases). V was shortened by 7 bases and J by 3 bases, with 10 bases between the two germline ends. This CDR3 has 13 amino acids. Germline lookup yields CDR1 WNHNN and CDR2 SYGVQD (reference sequence). The CDR3 coding sequence is TGCGCCAGCACCGGGGGGCACTACAATGAGCAGTTCTTC. Its translation: CASTGGHYNEQFF.

The chain links TRBV7-2 to TRBJ2-3, with 8 bases that match TRBD2. The CDR3 covers 14 residues. The germline V gene encodes CDR1 SGHTA and CDR2 FQGNSA. V lost 2 bases to trimming and J lost 6 bases; unmatched junction nucleotides: 4. Here the CDR3 DNA reads TGTGCCAGCAGCTTACTAGCGGGTCGGGATACGCAGTATTTT. This translates into CASSLLAGRDTQYF.

The chain has TRBV15 and TRBJ1-4; 7 positions match TRBD1. CDR1 and CDR2 (germline): LNHNV, YYDKDF (reference sequence). This CDR3 region has 17 residues. The trim removed 3 bases at V and 0 bases at J, leaving 7 bases unmatched. CDR3 amino acids: CATSRPGDSTTNEKLFF. For the CDR3, the DNA is TGTGCCACCAGCAGGCCGGGGGACAGTACAACTAATGAAAAACTGTTTTTT.

The CDR3 bases are TGTGCCAGCAGCTTGGCAAATCAGCCCCAGCATTTT. It is translated as CASSLANQPQHF. The rearrangement joins TRBV5-6 to TRBJ1-5, with D uncertain. The ends were cut back, 0 bases at V and 4 bases at J, with 2 bases in the middle. Germline V CDR1 and CDR2: SGHDT, YYEEEE. The length of the CDR3 is 12 residues.

The chain links TRBV3-1 (or the pseudogene TRBV3-2) to TRBJ2-2; perhaps TRBD1 as D (6 bases). Trimming left V 2 bases short and J 1 base short, with 11 bases between. Germline V CDR1 and CDR2: LGHDT, YNNKEL (reference sequence). The CDR3 length is 16 residues. CDR3 nucleotides: TGTGCCAGCAGCCAAAATAGGGGGATGAACACCGGGGAGCTGTTTTTT. It is translated as CASSQNRGMNTGELFF.

V and J are TRBV5-6 and TRBJ1-3, with 8 bases aligning to TRBD1. Germline V gene lookup returns CDR1 SGHDT and CDR2 YYEEEE. The CDR3 is 16 amino acids. V trimming: 5 bases; J trimming: 0 bases; junction bases outside the gene matches: 7. The DNA of the CDR3 is TGTGCCAGCAGTGCCGGGACAGGCTTCTCTGGAAACACCATATATTTT. Translated: CASSAGTGFSGNTIYF.

This clone was seen just once. This chain links TRBV2 with TRBJ1-2; D gene uncertain. Trimming removed 7 bases at V and 8 bases at J, with 17 bases between. The CDR3 is made up of 13 amino acids. Germline loops: CDR1 SNHLY, CDR2 FYNNEI. The CDR3 loop reads CASISIGEGGYTF. The DNA for the CDR3 is TGTGCCAGCATATCGATAGGAGAAGGAGGCTACACCTTC.

The chain uses TRBV3-1 (or the pseudogene TRBV3-2) and TRBJ1-2; possibly TRBD1 for D (6 bases). Between the trimmed V and J ends, which lost 1 base and 5 bases, there was a span of 17 bases. The CDR3 consists of 16 residues. The germline V gene has CDR1 LGHDT and CDR2 YNNKEL (reference sequence). CDR3 coding DNA: TGTGCCAGCAGCCAAGCCAGGGGTAGTCCCTCGTATGGCTACACCTTC. It yields the protein CASSQARGSPSYGYTF.

The rearrangement uses TRBV5-8 and TRBJ2-4; D is unresolved. The length of the CDR3 is 15 residues. V was pared by 1 base and J by 11 bases, with 19 bases between. Germline V gives CDR1 SGHTS, CDR2 YDEGEE. CDR3 region: CASSLRVGPSSVQYF. In DNA form, the CDR3 reads TGTGCCAGCAGCTTGAGAGTCGGCCCATCGTCGGTTCAGTACTTC.